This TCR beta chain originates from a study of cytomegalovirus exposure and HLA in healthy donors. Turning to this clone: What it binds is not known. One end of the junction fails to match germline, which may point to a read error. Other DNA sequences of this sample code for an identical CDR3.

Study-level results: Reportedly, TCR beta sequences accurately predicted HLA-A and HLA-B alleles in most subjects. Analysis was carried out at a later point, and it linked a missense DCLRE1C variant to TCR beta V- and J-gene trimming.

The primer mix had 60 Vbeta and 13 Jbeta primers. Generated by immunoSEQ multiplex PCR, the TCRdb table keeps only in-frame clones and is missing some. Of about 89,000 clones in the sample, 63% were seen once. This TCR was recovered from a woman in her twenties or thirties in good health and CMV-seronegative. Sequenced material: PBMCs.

The DNA of the CDR3 is TGCGCCAGCAGTTCAGGACTAGCGGGGTTTAGCTCCTACGAGCAGTACTTC. Amino acids: CASSSGLAGFSSYEQYF. V usage is TRBV27 and J usage is TRBJ2-7; TRBD2 aligns across 12 bases. The CDR3 covers 17 residues. Per the germline V gene, CDR1 is MNHEY and CDR2 is SMNVEV (reference sequence).